Listed below are T cell receptor beta chains from one sample, sequenced in a study of cytomegalovirus exposure and HLA in healthy donors. Profiled with immunoSEQ multiplex PCR; TCRdb holds only in-frame clones, not every one. The table has about 93,000 clones, 60% to 85% seen once; the top ten hold around 2%. The sample comprised PBMCs. The receptors were gathered from a boy younger than 18 in good health and CMV-seronegative. Each CDR3 is given with its conserved first and last residue. The order of the fields is clone size, J gene, D gene, V gene, CDR3 DNA, CDR3 protein. A D gene is named only where the DNA matches it firmly. Size is omitted from some rows. Given values are once, few, many or a class for expanded clones.

once	TRBJ1-4	.	TRBV15	TGTGCCACCAGCAGAGCACTAGTGGGTGGCGAAAAACTGTTTTTT	CATSRALVGGEKLFF
few	TRBJ2-2	TRBD1	TRBV25-1	TGTGCCAGCAGTGGACAGGGAATCGGGGAGCTGTTTTTT	CASSGQGIGELFF
.	TRBJ2-7	.	TRBV4-3	TGCGCCAGCAGCCAAGGGGTTCGGGACTGGACCTACGAGCAGTACTTC	CASSQGVRDWTYEQYF
.	TRBJ1-6	TRBD1	TRBV2	TGTGCCAGCGGTCCGGGACAGGGATTTTCACCCCTCCACTTT	CASGPGQGFSPLHF
.	TRBJ2-7	TRBD2	TRBV29-1	TGCAGCGTTGACCGGGGACTAGGGTACGAGCAGTACTTC	CSVDRGLGYEQYF
.	TRBJ2-2	TRBD2	TRBV30	TGTGCCTGCCGGGGGGGCCCCAGCCTCACCGGGGAGCTGTTTTTT	CACRGGPSLTGELFF
.	TRBJ1-1	.	TRBV10-2	TGCGCCAGCAGAGACAGGCGTCGGGGCACTGAAGCTTTCTTT	CASRDRRRGTEAFF
.	TRBJ2-1	TRBD2	TRBV7-9	TGTGCCAGCAGCGGCTCGGGGACTTTGGCGGGAGGAGACAATGAGCAGTTCTTC	CASSGSGTLAGGDNEQFF
.	TRBJ1-2	TRBD1	TRBV29-1	TGCAGCGTTCCGGGACAGGGACATGGCTACACCTTC	CSVPGQGHGYTF
.	TRBJ1-2	TRBD1	TRBV30	TGTGCCTGGAGAAACAGGGGAACTAACTATGGCTACACCTTC	CAWRNRGTNYGYTF
few	TRBJ1-2	TRBD1	TRBV30	TGTGCCTCGATGGCGGGACAGAACTATGGCTACACCTTC	CASMAGQNYGYTF
.	TRBJ2-5	.	TRBV28	TGTGCCAGCAGTTTATTGGTCGGCCAAGAGACCCAGTACTTC	CASSLLVGQETQYF
few	TRBJ1-5	TRBD1	TRBV30	TGTGCCTGGACAAAAGGACAGGGTACGCAGCCCCAGCATTTT	CAWTKGQGTQPQHF
many	TRBJ1-4	.	TRBV15	TGTGCCACCAGCAGAGCTCCTAATGAAAAACTGTTTTTT	CATSRAPNEKLFF
.	TRBJ2-7	.	TRBV4-1	TGCGCCAGCAGCCAAACGTCGCGCCACGAGCAGTACTTC	CASSQTSRHEQYF
.	TRBJ2-1	.	TRBV10-3	TGTGCCATCAGCCGACAGAAGGTGGGGGGATCCTCCTACAATGAGCAGTTCTTC	CAISRQKVGGSSYNEQFF
few	TRBJ1-1	.	TRBV10-2	TGCGCCAGCAGAACCGGGAAAAACACTGAAGCTTTCTTT	CASRTGKNTEAFF
.	TRBJ2-2	TRBD2	TRBV10-1	TGCGCCAGCAGCGGGAGGGGACTAGCGGGGAACACCGGGGAGCTGTTTTTT	CASSGRGLAGNTGELFF
.	TRBJ1-1	.	TRBV29-1	TGCAGCGTTGTGCGGGGGGGGAACACTGAAGCTTTCTTT	CSVVRGGNTEAFF
.	TRBJ2-1	.	TRBV11-1	TGTGCCAGCAGCTTAGCCCTACAGGTAACAAATGAGCAGTTCTTC	CASSLALQVTNEQFF
.	TRBJ2-7	.	TRBV7-2	TGTGCCAGCAGTTCCTCGAGAGGGAACTACGAGCAGTACTTC	CASSSSRGNYEQYF
.	TRBJ2-3	.	TRBV30	TGTGCCTGGAGATCGGGGGAGTGGAAAAGCCCAAGCACAGATACGCAGTATTTT	CAWRSGEWKSPSTDTQYF
.	TRBJ2-1	.	TRBV4-1	TGCGCCAGCAGCCCCGGGACCTACAATGAGCAGTTCTTC	CASSPGTYNEQFF
.	TRBJ2-7	.	TRBV14	TGTGCCAGCAGCCAATGGCTCAGCGAGCAGTACTTC	CASSQWLSEQYF
.	TRBJ1-1	.	TRBV7-8	TGTGCCAGCAGTTTCAGGGATACTGAAGCTTTCTTT	CASSFRDTEAFF
.	TRBJ2-7	.	TRBV10-1	TGCGCCAGCAGTGAGGATTGGGCCACGAACGAGCAGTACTTC	CASSEDWATNEQYF
once	TRBJ2-2	.	TRBV7-3	TGTGCCAGCAGCTTCGGACAGAACACCGGGGAGCTGTTTTTT	CASSFGQNTGELFF
.	TRBJ1-6	.	TRBV7-2	TGTGCCAGCAGCTCGCTCCGCGGAGAACTGAATTCACCCCTCCACTTT	CASSSLRGELNSPLHF
.	TRBJ1-1	.	TRBV11-3	TGTGCCAGCAGCTTAGGGAGGGGACGGAACACTGAAGCTTTCTTT	CASSLGRGRNTEAFF
.	TRBJ1-6	.	TRBV4-3	TGCGCCAGCAGCCAAGTCAACACCAGCTCCTATAATTCACCCCTCCACTTT	CASSQVNTSSYNSPLHF
.	TRBJ1-1	.	TRBV9	TGTGCCAGCAGCGTAGCGGGGTCCACTGAAGCTTTCTTT	CASSVAGSTEAFF
.	TRBJ1-4	.	TRBV7-2	TGTGCCAGCAGCTTAATGGACACCTCTAATGAAAAACTGTTTTTT	CASSLMDTSNEKLFF
.	TRBJ1-6	TRBD1	TRBV25-1	TGTGCCAGCAGAGGGACAGGGGATCCCCTCACCCTCCACTTT	CASRGTGDPLTLHF
.	TRBJ1-5	.	TRBV6-5	TGTGCCAGCGGGTACAGTAGCAATCAGCCCCAGCATTTT	CASGYSSNQPQHF
.	TRBJ2-7	.	TRBV27	TGTGCCAGCAGTTCCCGCGGCCCCTACGAGCAGTACTTC	CASSSRGPYEQYF
.	TRBJ2-7	.	TRBV29-1	TGCAGCGTTGAAGATCTGGGTGGATGCAGGGCCTACGAGCAGTACTTC	CSVEDLGGCRAYEQYF
.	TRBJ1-1	.	TRBV7-8	TGTGCCAGCAGCTTAGTCGGGTCTGAAGCTTTCTTT	CASSLVGSEAFF
few	TRBJ2-3	TRBD2	TRBV7-8	TGTGCCAGCAGCTTAGGCCTAGCGGGGGGGCCAGATACGCAGTATTTT	CASSLGLAGGPDTQYF
.	TRBJ2-5	TRBD2	TRBV7-7	TGTGCTAGCAGCGGGGGGGAGACCCAGTACTTC	CASSGGETQYF
.	TRBJ2-1	TRBD1	TRBV7-2	TGTGCCAGCAGCCGGACAGGGAAGAATGAGCAGTTCTTC	CASSRTGKNEQFF
once	TRBJ2-5	TRBD1	TRBV4-2	TGTGCCAGCAGCCAAGTAGGGACAGGGGGCCTCCAAGAGACCCAGTACTTC	CASSQVGTGGLQETQYF
.	TRBJ1-5	.	TRBV4-1	TGCGCCAGCAGCCAAGTTCCCCAGAATCAGCCCCAGCATTTT	CASSQVPQNQPQHF
.	TRBJ2-7	.	TRBV28	TGTGCCAGCAGTTTCAGGGGCGAGCAGTACTTC	CASSFRGEQYF
few	TRBJ1-3	.	TRBV11-2	TGTGCCAGCAGCCTTACCTATCACTCTGGAAACACCATATATTTT	CASSLTYHSGNTIYF
.	TRBJ2-1	TRBD1	TRBV5-1	TGCGCCAGTGCTACAGGGGGCACGGACAATGAGCAGTTCTTC	CASATGGTDNEQFF
.	TRBJ1-1	TRBD1	TRBV4-3	TGCGCCAGCAGCCCCACGACAGGGGGCTTCGCTTTCTTT	CASSPTTGGFAFF
.	TRBJ2-7	.	TRBV5-4	TGTGCCAGCAGCTTGGACCGGGACTACGAGCAGTACTTC	CASSLDRDYEQYF
.	TRBJ2-6	.	TRBV11-2	TGTGCCAGCCGGTTCTCTGGGGCCAACGTCCTGACTTTC	CASRFSGANVLTF
.	TRBJ1-2	TRBD1	TRBV4-1	TGCGCCAGCCATGCTGGGACAGGGGCCTATGGCTACACCTTC	CASHAGTGAYGYTF
few	TRBJ1-5	.	TRBV28	TGTGCCAGCGAAGCCGGGACTAATCAGCCCCAGCATTTT	CASEAGTNQPQHF
.	TRBJ2-2	TRBD1	TRBV28	TGTGCCAGCAGTCCCCCCGGACAGGAGAGGAAGTTTTTT	CASSPPGQERKFF
few	TRBJ2-7	TRBD2	TRBV29-1	TGCAGCGTTGAAGTAGCGGGAGTCTCCTACGAGCAGTACTTC	CSVEVAGVSYEQYF
few	TRBJ1-1	.	TRBV4-2	TGTGCCAGCAGCCAATCCTACAGGAACATGAACACTGAAGCTTTCTTT	CASSQSYRNMNTEAFF
.	TRBJ1-2	.	TRBV7-2	TGTGCCAGCAGCCGAGTTCTAGGTGGCTACACCTTC	CASSRVLGGYTF
few	TRBJ2-3	.	TRBV5-8	TGTGCCAGCAGCAGACCATCAGGGGACCTAGGGGATACGCAGTATTTT	CASSRPSGDLGDTQYF
.	TRBJ1-1	.	TRBV30	TGTGCCCGAGGGAGGGGCGGTGTAGACACTGAAGCTTTCTTT	CARGRGGVDTEAFF
once	TRBJ1-5	TRBD1	TRBV5-4	TGTGCCAGCAGCTTCTTGGGACAGGGGGCCTCGGGGAGCAATCAGCCCCAGCATTTT	CASSFLGQGASGSNQPQHF
.	TRBJ1-1	TRBD1	TRBV4-1	TGCGCCAGCAGCCAGGGACAGGGGGTGTTCATGAACACTGAAGCTTTCTTT	CASSQGQGVFMNTEAFF
.	TRBJ1-2	TRBD1	TRBV25-1	TGTGCCAGCAGTGAGTCGGGGACAGATTATGGCTACACCTTC	CASSESGTDYGYTF